These T cell receptor beta chains were read from a single sample in a study of blood T cell repertoires in COVID-19. TCRdb keeps only in-frame clones here, not all; method: immunoSEQ multiplex PCR. This table has 150,000 or so clones, roughly 86% appearing once. Sequencing was carried out using peripheral blood. Receptor source: a human donor with acute or convalescent COVID-19. The donor label of this sample is uncertain. Each CDR3 is given with its conserved first and last residue. Fields, in order: V gene, clone size, D gene, J gene, CDR3 protein, CDR3 DNA. D genes are given only for firm matches. Rows give clone size only sometimes, using once, few, many, or a class for an expanded clone.

TRBV2,.,.,TRBJ1-1,CASSVGRMNTEAFF,TGTGCCAGCAGTGTTGGCAGGATGAACACTGAAGCTTTCTTT
TRBV30,.,.,TRBJ1-2,CAWSGGGSYTF,TGTGCCTGGAGTGGTGGGGGGAGCTACACCTTC
TRBV7-8,.,TRBD1,TRBJ1-2,CASSFSEGAYGYTF,TGTGCCAGCAGCTTCTCGGAGGGGGCCTATGGCTACACCTTC
TRBV19,.,.,TRBJ2-5,CASSTTGAGGRETQYF,TGTGCCAGTAGTACTACTGGAGCAGGGGGGCGAGAGACCCAGTACTTC
TRBV3-1/TRBV3-2,.,.,TRBJ1-5,CASSPWGGNQPQHF,TGTGCCAGCAGCCCCTGGGGGGGCAATCAGCCCCAGCATTTT
TRBV19,many,.,TRBJ2-5,CASSYGGPGGTQYF,TGTGCCAGTAGTTACGGGGGGCCGGGGGGGACCCAGTACTTC
TRBV4-2,.,.,TRBJ1-1,CASSQADGGRTEAFF,TGTGCCAGCAGCCAAGCGGACGGCGGGCGCACTGAAGCTTTCTTT
TRBV7-8,.,TRBD2,TRBJ2-7,CASSRTSGGEEQYF,TGTGCCAGCAGTCGGACTAGCGGCGGCGAGGAGCAGTACTTC
TRBV6-5,.,.,TRBJ1-4,CASRLTTNEKLFF,TGTGCCAGCAGATTAACAACTAATGAAAAACTGTTTTTT
TRBV6-5,.,.,TRBJ1-2,CASSYGQNGYTF,TGTGCCAGCAGTTACGGGCAGAACGGCTACACCTTC
TRBV19,few,TRBD2,TRBJ2-1,CASSTIAGDSYNEQFF,TGTGCCAGTAGTACAATAGCGGGGGATTCCTACAATGAGCAGTTCTTC
TRBV2,.,.,TRBJ1-4,CASSGGRQGEKLFF,TGTGCCAGCAGTGGTGGCAGGCAGGGGGAAAAACTGTTTTTT
TRBV2,.,TRBD1,TRBJ1-2,CASGGNRGHYGYTF,TGTGCCAGCGGAGGGAACAGGGGCCACTATGGCTACACCTTC
TRBV3-1/TRBV3-2,.,.,TRBJ2-7,CASSQNPGRHEQYF,TGTGCCAGCAGCCAAAATCCAGGTAGGCACGAGCAGTACTTC
TRBV3-1/TRBV3-2,.,.,TRBJ1-2,CASSQFTEGYTF,TGTGCCAGCAGCCAGTTCACGGAGGGCTACACCTTC
TRBV13,.,TRBD1,TRBJ2-7,CASSLESPTGGMYEQYF,TGTGCCAGCAGCTTAGAGTCCCCGACAGGGGGCATGTACGAGCAGTACTTC
TRBV15,.,TRBD2,TRBJ2-2,CATSRDLGGGPTGELFF,TGTGCCACCAGCAGAGATCTGGGCGGGGGGCCCACCGGGGAGCTGTTTTTT
TRBV3-1/TRBV3-2,once,.,TRBJ1-5,CASSQGGGQPQHF,TGTGCCAGCAGCCAAGGGGGGGGTCAGCCCCAGCATTTT
TRBV23-1,.,.,TRBJ1-2,CASPGDGYYGYTF,TGCGCCAGCCCAGGGGACGGCTACTATGGCTACACCTTC
TRBV30,.,.,TRBJ2-6,CAWSVAGQSWANVLTF,TGTGCCTGGAGTGTGGCGGGACAGTCATGGGCCAACGTCCTGACTTTC
TRBV29-1,.,.,TRBJ2-5,CSTDPGVQETQYF,TGCAGCACGGATCCAGGGGTCCAAGAGACCCAGTACTTC
TRBV30,.,.,TRBJ1-3,CAWTQGSSLPITIYF,TGTGCCTGGACCCAGGGAAGCAGTCTCCCGATCACCATATATTTT
TRBV7-2,.,.,TRBJ2-1,CASSAVLSGVLYNEQFF,TGTGCCAGCAGCGCGGTACTAAGCGGTGTCCTTTACAATGAGCAGTTCTTC
TRBV6-6,.,TRBD1,TRBJ1-2,CASSPTGAAGYTF,TGTGCCAGCAGTCCGACAGGGGCCGCTGGCTACACCTTC
TRBV7-6,.,.,TRBJ1-2,CASSQGTARLGGYTF,TGTGCCAGCAGCCAGGGGACCGCCCGGCTGGGTGGCTACACCTTC
TRBV5-5,.,.,TRBJ1-2,CASSLGFAGNYGYTF,TGTGCCAGCAGCTTGGGGTTCGCAGGTAACTATGGCTACACCTTC
TRBV15,.,.,TRBJ2-7,CATSRGAAYEQYF,TGTGCCACCAGCAGGGGGGCAGCATACGAGCAGTACTTC
TRBV2,.,.,TRBJ1-2,CASRGTYNYGYTF,TGTGCCAGCAGGGGGACATACAACTATGGCTACACCTTC
TRBV25-1,.,.,TRBJ1-2,CASSEYLGGFGGYTF,TGTGCCAGCAGTGAATATTTGGGGGGATTCGGAGGCTACACCTTC
TRBV2,.,TRBD2,TRBJ2-5,CASRGVQETQYF,TGTGCCAGCCGGGGGGTCCAAGAGACCCAGTACTTC
TRBV30,.,.,TRBJ2-3,CAWSVGRDFPSTDTQYF,TGTGCCTGGAGTGTCGGCCGAGACTTTCCTAGCACAGATACGCAGTATTTT
TRBV7-9,.,.,TRBJ1-1,CASSTRTENTEAFF,TGTGCCAGCAGCACCCGGACAGAAAACACTGAAGCTTTCTTT
TRBV30,.,.,TRBJ1-1,CAWTSGVGTEAFF,TGTGCCTGGACCTCAGGGGTAGGCACTGAAGCTTTCTTT
TRBV11-2,.,.,TRBJ1-6,CASSIDPGKNSPLHF,TGTGCCAGCAGCATCGATCCGGGAAAAAATTCACCCCTCCACTTT
TRBV2,.,TRBD1,TRBJ1-4,CATNNRQGREKLFF,TGTGCCACCAATAACCGACAGGGGAGGGAAAAACTGTTTTTT
TRBV10-1,.,.,TRBJ1-2,CASSDGGLNYGYTF,TGCGCCAGCAGTGACGGGGGGCTTAACTATGGCTACACCTTC
TRBV5-1,few,.,TRBJ1-1,CASSLAAVRNTEAFF,TGCGCCAGCAGCTTGGCTGCGGTAAGGAACACTGAAGCTTTCTTT
TRBV10-3,.,TRBD2,TRBJ2-2,CATTSGGAHTGELFF,TGTGCCACTACTAGCGGGGGGGCGCACACCGGGGAGCTGTTTTTT
TRBV6-5,.,TRBD1,TRBJ1-6,CASSSGTGNYNSPLHF,TGTGCCAGCAGTTCTGGGACAGGCAACTATAATTCACCCCTCCACTTT
TRBV20-1,.,.,TRBJ1-1,CSPGTEAFF,TGCAGTCCCGGCACTGAAGCTTTCTTT
TRBV5-1,once,.,TRBJ1-6,CASSFYTGSNSPLHF,TGCGCCAGCAGCTTTTACACAGGGAGCAATTCACCCCTCCACTTT
TRBV6-6,.,.,TRBJ1-6,CASNQDRSSYNSPLHF,TGTGCCAGCAATCAAGACAGGAGCTCCTATAATTCACCCCTCCACTTT
TRBV6-5,.,.,TRBJ2-3,CASSYGQGGDTQYF,TGTGCCAGCAGTTACGGGCAGGGGGGAGATACGCAGTATTTT
TRBV5-1,.,TRBD2,TRBJ2-5,CASSFGTSGETQYF,TGCGCCAGCAGCTTCGGGACTAGCGGGGAGACCCAGTACTTC
TRBV29-1,.,TRBD2,TRBJ2-3,CSARLAGMTDTQYF,TGCAGCGCCCGGCTAGCGGGGATGACAGATACGCAGTATTTT
TRBV10-3,.,TRBD2,TRBJ2-2,CAINGVRGTNTGELFF,TGTGCCATCAACGGTGTGCGGGGGACGAACACCGGGGAGCTGTTTTTT
TRBV10-3,once,TRBD1,TRBJ2-3,CAITARQGQGTDTQYF,TGTGCCATCACCGCGAGACAGGGCCAAGGAACAGATACGCAGTATTTT
TRBV11-2,.,.,TRBJ2-5,CASSLRRETQYF,TGTGCCAGCAGCTTGCGTCGAGAGACCCAGTACTTC
TRBV2,few,TRBD1,TRBJ1-6,CASRETGGRNSPLHF,TGTGCCAGCCGCGAGACAGGGGGCCGTAATTCACCCCTCCACTTT
TRBV20-1,.,.,TRBJ1-1,CSAIRNTEAFF,TGCAGTGCCATTAGGAACACTGAAGCTTTCTTT
TRBV25-1,.,TRBD1,TRBJ1-2,CASSGTGGDRNYGYTF,TGTGCCAGCAGTGGGACAGGGGGAGATCGTAACTATGGCTACACCTTC
TRBV6-1,.,TRBD1,TRBJ1-6,CASSEGTGLGVGSPLHF,TGTGCCAGCAGTGAAGGGACAGGATTAGGGGTGGGTTCACCCCTCCACTTT
TRBV4-1,.,.,TRBJ1-5,CASSQVGQGGNQPQHF,TGCGCCAGCAGCCAAGTCGGGCAGGGTGGGAATCAGCCCCAGCATTTT
TRBV6-2/TRBV6-3,.,.,TRBJ1-1,CASSYRGKGGRMNTEAFF,TGTGCCAGCAGTTACAGGGGAAAGGGAGGGAGGATGAACACTGAAGCTTTCTTT
TRBV5-1,.,.,TRBJ2-1,CASRPGTGHEQFF,TGCGCCAGCAGACCAGGTACAGGGCATGAGCAGTTCTTC